The 2 T cell receptor beta chains listed next were all sequenced from one sample in a study of shared clonotypes between healthy human individuals. Naive CD8 populations comprised CD45RO-negative cells positively selected for CCR7, excluding terminally differentiated effector memory CD45RA+ cells. Repertoires were generated with immunoSEQ multiplex PCR, while TCRdb's copy carries only in-frame clones and drops some. This repertoire shows roughly 590,000 clones, 95% to 96% found once; its top ten account for around 0.11%. The sample was naive CD8+ T cells sorted from blood. Every receptor here comes from a woman under 40 in good health.

The rearrangement joins TRBV27 to TRBJ2-6; D is unresolved. CDR3 length: 16 amino acids. Germline loops: CDR1 MNHEY, CDR2 SMNVEV (reference sequence). With 3 bases removed from V and 0 bases from J, the gap between germline ends came to 9 bases. CDR3 loop: CASSFGQASGANVLTF. The CDR3 bases are TGTGCCAGCAGTTTCGGGCAGGCCTCTGGGGCCAACGTCCTGACTTTC. Full variable domain (outside the CDR3, taken from reference TRBV27 and TRBJ2-6): EAQVTQNPRYLITVTGKKLTVTCSQNMNHEYMSWYRQDPGLGLRQIYYSMNVEVTDKGDVPEGYKVSRKEKRNFPLILESPSPNQTSLYFCASSFGQASGANVLTFGAGSRLTVL.

The V gene is TRBV21-1, the J gene TRBJ1-5; TRBD1 is the table's D call and was not checked against the DNA. TRBV21-1 is deemed a pseudogene. This CDR3 contains 14 residues. The chain's CDR3 is CASSPQGINQPQHF. As DNA, the CDR3 is TGTGCCAGCAGCCCACAGGGGATCAATCAGCCCCAGCATTTT.